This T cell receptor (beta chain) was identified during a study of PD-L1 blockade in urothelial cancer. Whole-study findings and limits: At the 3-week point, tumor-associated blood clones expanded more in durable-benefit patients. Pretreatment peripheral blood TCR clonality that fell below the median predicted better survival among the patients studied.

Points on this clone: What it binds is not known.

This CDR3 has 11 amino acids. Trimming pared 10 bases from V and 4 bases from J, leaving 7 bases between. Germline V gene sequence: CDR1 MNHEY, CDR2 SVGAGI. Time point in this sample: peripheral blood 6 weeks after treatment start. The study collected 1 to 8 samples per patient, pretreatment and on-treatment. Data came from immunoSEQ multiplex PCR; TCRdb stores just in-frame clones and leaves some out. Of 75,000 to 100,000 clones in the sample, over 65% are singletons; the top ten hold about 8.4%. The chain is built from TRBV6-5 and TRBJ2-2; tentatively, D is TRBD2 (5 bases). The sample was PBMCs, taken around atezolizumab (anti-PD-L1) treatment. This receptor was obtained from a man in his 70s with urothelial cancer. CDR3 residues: CAIRGTGELFF. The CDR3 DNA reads TGTGCCATCCGGGGCACCGGGGAGCTGTTTTTT.